The clone carrying this T cell receptor beta chain was seen ten or more times. Its antigen is currently unknown. The sample has other DNA sequences that encode this CDR3 too. Every patient underwent thyroid surgery untreated. This record belongs to a study of metastatic and nonmetastatic thyroid tumors. The overall study: Repertoires of blood and of tissue (tumor or nodule) from malignant and benign thyroid patients were compared.

Study-wide results and caveats: A significant increase in TCR beta diversity was reportedly seen in malignant thyroid tumors relative to benign nodules, in blood and tumor.

The CDR3 has 16 residues. Looked up from germline, CDR1 is DFQATT and CDR2 is SNEGSKA (reference sequence). J was trimmed by 8 bases and V by 0 bases; bases with no gene match: 6. Authors' analysis steps: Between-group CDR3 differences, defined by clinicopathological status, yielded a distant-metastasis classifier for papillary thyroid cancer. MiXCR re-clonotyped the PCR reads for TCRdb. TCRdb's processing, not the authors', yielded these V and J calls. The sample lists about 92,000 clones; about 15% were seen once. Specimen: blood. The genes are TRBV20-1 and TRBJ1-6; 11 bases line up with TRBD1. The clonotype was recovered from a female donor with papillary thyroid cancer or a benign thyroid nodule (not recorded which). Some clones in this sample may be carry-over from other donors' samples. CDR3 region: CSARDQGTGGDSPLHF. The CDR3 DNA follows: TGCAGTGCTAGAGATCAAGGGACAGGGGGGGATTCACCCCTCCACTTT.